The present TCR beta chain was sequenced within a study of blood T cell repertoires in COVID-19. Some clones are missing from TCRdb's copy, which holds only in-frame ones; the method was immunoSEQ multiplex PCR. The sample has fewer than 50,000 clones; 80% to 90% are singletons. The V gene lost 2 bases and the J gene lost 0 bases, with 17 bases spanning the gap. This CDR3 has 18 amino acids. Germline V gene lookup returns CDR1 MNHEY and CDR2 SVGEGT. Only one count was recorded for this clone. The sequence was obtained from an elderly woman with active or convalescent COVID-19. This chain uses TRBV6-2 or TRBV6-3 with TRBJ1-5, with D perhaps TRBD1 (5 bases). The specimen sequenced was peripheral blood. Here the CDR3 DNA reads TGTGCCAGCAGTTACCGGGACGGGGGACCTTATAGCAATCAGCCCCAGCATTTT. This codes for CASSYRDGGPYSNQPQHF.